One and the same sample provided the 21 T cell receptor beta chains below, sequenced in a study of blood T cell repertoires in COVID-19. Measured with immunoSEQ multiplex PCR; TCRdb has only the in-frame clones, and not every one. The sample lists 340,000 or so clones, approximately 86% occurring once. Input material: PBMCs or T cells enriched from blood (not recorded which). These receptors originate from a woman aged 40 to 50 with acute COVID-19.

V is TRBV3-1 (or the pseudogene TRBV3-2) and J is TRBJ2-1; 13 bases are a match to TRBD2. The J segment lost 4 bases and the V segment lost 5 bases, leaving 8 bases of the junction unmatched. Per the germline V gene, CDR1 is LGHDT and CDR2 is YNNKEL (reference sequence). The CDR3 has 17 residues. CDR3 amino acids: CASSLRLAGGPYNEQFF. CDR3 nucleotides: TGTGCCAGCAGCTTACGACTAGCGGGAGGACCGTACAATGAGCAGTTCTTC.

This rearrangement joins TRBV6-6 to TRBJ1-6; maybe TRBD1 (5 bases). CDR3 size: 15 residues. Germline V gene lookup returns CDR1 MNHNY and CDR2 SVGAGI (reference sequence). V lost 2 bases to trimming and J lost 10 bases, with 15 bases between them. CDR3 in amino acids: CASSYGLGSGSPLHF. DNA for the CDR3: TGTGCCAGCAGTTACGGGCTCGGCTCAGGGTCACCCCTCCACTTT.

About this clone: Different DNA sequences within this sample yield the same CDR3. The CDR3 nucleotides read TGTGCCAGCAGCTTTTCTGAGACCCAGTACTTC. Translated: CASSFSETQYF. The chain carries TRBV7-9 and TRBJ2-5; no reliable D call. V was pared by 3 bases and J by 5 bases, with 4 bases between. The length of the CDR3 is 11 residues. Germline-derived CDR1 and CDR2 are SEHNR and FQNEAQ (reference sequence).

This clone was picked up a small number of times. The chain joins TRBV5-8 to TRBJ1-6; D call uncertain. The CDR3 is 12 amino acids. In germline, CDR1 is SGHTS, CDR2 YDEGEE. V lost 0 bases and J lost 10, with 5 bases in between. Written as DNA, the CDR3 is TGTGCCAGCAGCTTGGCTTTATCACCCCTCCACTTT. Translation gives CASSLALSPLHF.

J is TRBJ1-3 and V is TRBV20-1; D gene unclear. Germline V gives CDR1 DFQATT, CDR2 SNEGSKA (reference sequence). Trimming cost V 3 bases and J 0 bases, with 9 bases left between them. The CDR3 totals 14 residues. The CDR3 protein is CSASPRGSGNTIYF. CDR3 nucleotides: TGCAGTGCTAGTCCCCGGGGCTCTGGAAACACCATATATTTT.

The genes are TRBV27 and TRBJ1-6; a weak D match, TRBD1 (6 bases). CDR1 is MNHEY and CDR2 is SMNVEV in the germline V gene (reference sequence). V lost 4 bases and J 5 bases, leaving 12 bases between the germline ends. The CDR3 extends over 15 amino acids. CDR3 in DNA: TGTGCCAGCAGTTCCCGGACAGCTCATAATTCACCCCTCCACTTT. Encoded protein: CASSSRTAHNSPLHF.

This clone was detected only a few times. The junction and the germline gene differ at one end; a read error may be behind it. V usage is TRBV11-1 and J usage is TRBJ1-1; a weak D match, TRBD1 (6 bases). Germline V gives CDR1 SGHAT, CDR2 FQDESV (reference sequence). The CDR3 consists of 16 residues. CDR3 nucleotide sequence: TGTGCCAGCAGCCCAAGACAGGTGGGGATGAACATTGAAGCTTTCTTT. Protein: CASSPRQVGMNIEAFF. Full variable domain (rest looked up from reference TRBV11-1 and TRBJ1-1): EAEVAQSPRYKITEKSQAVAFWCDPISGHATLYWYRQILGQGPELLVQFQDESVVDDSQLPKDRFSAERLKGVDSTLKIQPAELGDSAMYLCASSPRQVGMNIEAFFGQGTRLTVV.

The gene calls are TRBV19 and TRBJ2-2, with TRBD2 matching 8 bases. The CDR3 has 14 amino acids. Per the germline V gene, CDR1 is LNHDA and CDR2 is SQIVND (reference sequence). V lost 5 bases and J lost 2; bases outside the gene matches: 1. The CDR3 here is CASSREGNTGELFF. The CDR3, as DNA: TGTGCCAGTAGTCGGGAGGGTAACACCGGGGAGCTGTTTTTT. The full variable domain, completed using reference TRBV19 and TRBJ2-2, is DGGITQSPKYLFRKEGQNVTLSCEQNLNHDAMYWYRQDPGQGLRLIYYSQIVNDFQKGDIAEGYSVSREKKESFPLTVTSAQKNPTAFYLCASSREGNTGELFFGEGSRLTVL.

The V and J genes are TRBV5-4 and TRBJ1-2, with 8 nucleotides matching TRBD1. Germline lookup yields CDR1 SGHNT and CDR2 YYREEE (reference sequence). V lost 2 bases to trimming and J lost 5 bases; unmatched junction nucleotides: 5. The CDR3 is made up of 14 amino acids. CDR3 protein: CASSFPDRGYGYTF. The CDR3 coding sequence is TGTGCCAGCAGCTTTCCTGACAGGGGTTATGGCTACACCTTC.

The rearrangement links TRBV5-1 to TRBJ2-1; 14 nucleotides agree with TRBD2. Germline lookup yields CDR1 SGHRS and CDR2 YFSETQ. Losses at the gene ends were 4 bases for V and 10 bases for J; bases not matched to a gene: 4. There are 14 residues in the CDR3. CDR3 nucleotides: TGCGCCAGCAGCGGCGGGACTAGCGGGGGAGAGCAGTTCTTC. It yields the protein CASSGGTSGGEQFF.

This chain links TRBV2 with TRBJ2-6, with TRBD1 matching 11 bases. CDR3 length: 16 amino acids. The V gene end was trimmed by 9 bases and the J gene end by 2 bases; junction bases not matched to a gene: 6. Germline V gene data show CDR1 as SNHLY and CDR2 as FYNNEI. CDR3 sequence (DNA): TGTGCCAGTCAACCGGGACAGGGGGCTGGGGCCAACGTCCTGACTTTC. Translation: CASQPGQGAGANVLTF.

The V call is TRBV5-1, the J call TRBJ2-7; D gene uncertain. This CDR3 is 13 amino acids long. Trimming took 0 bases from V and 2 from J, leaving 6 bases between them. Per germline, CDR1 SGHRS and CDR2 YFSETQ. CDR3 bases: TGCGCCAGCAGCTTGGCATCCACCTACGAGCAGTACTTC. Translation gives CASSLASTYEQYF.

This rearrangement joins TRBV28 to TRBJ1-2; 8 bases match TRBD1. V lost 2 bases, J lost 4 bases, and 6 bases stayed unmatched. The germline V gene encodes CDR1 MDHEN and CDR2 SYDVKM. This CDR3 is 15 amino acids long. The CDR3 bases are TGTGCCAGCAGTTTAATCCAGGGGGCTTCCTATGGCTACACCTTC. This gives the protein CASSLIQGASYGYTF.

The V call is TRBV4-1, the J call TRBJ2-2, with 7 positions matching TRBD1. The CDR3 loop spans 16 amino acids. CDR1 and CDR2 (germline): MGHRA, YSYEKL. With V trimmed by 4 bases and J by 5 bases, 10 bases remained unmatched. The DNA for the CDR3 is TGCGCCAGCAGCCCTCCGGTGGGACAGACAACCGGGGAGCTGTTTTTT. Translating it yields CASSPPVGQTTGELFF.

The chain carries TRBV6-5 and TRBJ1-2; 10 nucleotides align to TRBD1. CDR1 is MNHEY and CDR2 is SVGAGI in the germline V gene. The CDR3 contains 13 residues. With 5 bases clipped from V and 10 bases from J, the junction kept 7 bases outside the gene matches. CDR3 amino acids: CASSTGQGVHYTF. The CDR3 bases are TGTGCCAGCAGTACCGGACAGGGGGTTCACTACACCTTC.

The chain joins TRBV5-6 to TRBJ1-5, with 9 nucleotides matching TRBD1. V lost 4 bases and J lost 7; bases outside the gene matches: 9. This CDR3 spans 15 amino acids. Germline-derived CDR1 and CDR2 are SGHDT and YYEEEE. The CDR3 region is CASSIGQGRRQPQHF. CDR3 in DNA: TGTGCCAGCAGCATAGGACAGGGGCGGAGGCAGCCCCAGCATTTT.

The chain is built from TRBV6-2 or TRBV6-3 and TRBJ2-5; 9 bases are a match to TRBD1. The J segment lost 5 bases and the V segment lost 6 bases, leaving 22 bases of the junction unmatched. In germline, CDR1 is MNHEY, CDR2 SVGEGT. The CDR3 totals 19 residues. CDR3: CASSLRSLTGGSGSETQYF. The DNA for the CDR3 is TGTGCCAGCAGCCTACGGTCCTTGACAGGGGGGTCGGGTTCCGAGACCCAGTACTTC.

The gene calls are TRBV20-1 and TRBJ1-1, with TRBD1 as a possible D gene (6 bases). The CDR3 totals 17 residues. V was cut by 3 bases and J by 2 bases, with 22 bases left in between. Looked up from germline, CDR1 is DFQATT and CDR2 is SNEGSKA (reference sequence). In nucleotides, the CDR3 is TGCAGTGCTAGTGACAGGCTTATTCGCGGGGGAAACACTGAAGCTTTCTTT. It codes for CSASDRLIRGGNTEAFF.

CDR3 in DNA: TGTGCCAGCTCCCGAGTCGCAGATACGCAGTATTTT. Its protein product is CASSRVADTQYF. V usage is TRBV18 and J usage is TRBJ2-3; D remains ambiguous. Trimming stripped 6 bases from V and 4 bases from J, with 8 bases between. CDR1 and CDR2 (germline): KGHSH, LQKENI. The CDR3 totals 12 residues.

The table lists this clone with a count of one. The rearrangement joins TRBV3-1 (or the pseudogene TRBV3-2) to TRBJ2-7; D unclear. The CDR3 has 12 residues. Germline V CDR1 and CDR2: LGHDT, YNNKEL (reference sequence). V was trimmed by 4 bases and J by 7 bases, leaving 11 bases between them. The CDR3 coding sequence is TGTGCCAGCAGCCCAAACTCCGGGGAGCAGTACTTC. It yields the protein CASSPNSGEQYF.

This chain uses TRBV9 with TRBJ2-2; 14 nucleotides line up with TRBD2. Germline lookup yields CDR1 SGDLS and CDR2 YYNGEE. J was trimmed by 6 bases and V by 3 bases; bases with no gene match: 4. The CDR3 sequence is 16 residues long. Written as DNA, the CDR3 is TGTGCCAGCAGCGCCGGACTAGCGGGAGGTTCCGGGGAGCTGTTTTTT. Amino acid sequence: CASSAGLAGGSGELFF.